This T cell receptor (beta chain) was sequenced for a study of blood T cell repertoires in COVID-19. Across the study: Sites across the United States, Italy and Spain contributed samples from acute and convalescent COVID-19. In each case, the material was cDNA or gDNA derived from T cells, B-cell-depleted T cells, or PBMCs.

The CDR3 totals 11 residues. The germline V gene encodes CDR1 SGHRS and CDR2 YFSETQ. V lost 5 bases and J 7 bases, leaving 9 bases between the germline ends. In the original analysis: Estimates of nucleated cell counts were drawn from the amplification of reference gene primers. Data came from immunoSEQ multiplex PCR; TCRdb stores just in-frame clones and leaves some out. The DNA gave D and trimming, while V, J and clone size come from that table. Here the sample spans about 200,000 clones, about nine tenths being singletons. This sequence joins TRBV5-1 and TRBJ1-1; D remains ambiguous. Sequences were obtained from peripheral blood. The clonotype comes from a woman aged 70-85 years with acute or convalescent COVID-19. The CDR3 sequence: CASRSRGEAFF. CDR3 sequence (DNA): TGCGCCAGCAGATCACGGGGTGAAGCTTTCTTT.